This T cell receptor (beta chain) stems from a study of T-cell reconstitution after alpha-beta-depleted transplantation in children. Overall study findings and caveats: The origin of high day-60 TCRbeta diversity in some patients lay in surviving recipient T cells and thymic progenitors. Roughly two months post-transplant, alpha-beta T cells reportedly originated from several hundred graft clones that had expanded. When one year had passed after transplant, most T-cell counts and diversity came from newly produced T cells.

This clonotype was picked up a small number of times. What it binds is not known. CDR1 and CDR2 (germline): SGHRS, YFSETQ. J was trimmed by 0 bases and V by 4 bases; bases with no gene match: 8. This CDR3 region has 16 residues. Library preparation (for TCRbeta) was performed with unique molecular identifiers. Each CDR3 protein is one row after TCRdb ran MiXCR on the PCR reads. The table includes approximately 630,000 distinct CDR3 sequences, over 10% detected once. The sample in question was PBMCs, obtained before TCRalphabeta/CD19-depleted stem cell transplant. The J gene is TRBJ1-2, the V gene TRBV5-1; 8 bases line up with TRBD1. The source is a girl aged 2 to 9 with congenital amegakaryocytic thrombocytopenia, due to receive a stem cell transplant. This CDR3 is CASSRRTGITNYGYTF. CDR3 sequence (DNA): TGCGCCAGCAGCCGCAGGACAGGGATTACTAACTATGGCTACACCTTC.